One and the same sample provided the 32 T cell receptor beta chains below, sequenced in a study of blood T cells in healthy people across ages. Next came a second PCR, run for 7 to 11 cycles, which used a sample-barcoded 5' primer along with a J-beta primer mix. TCRdb re-analysed the 5' RACE reads in MiXCR, keeping a single row per CDR3 protein. The profile covers under 1 million distinct CDR3 sequences, with roughly 44% appearing a single time and about 21% taken by the ten largest. Sequencing input: blood. These receptors were collected from a man between 60 and 75 years old in good health.

This chain joins TRBV25-1 and TRBJ1-4; D is unclear. Per the germline V gene, CDR1 is MGHDK and CDR2 is SYGVNS. CDR3 length: 15 amino acids. Trimming removed 4 bases at V and 0 bases at J, with 9 bases between. CDR3 nucleotides: TGTGCCAGCAGTGGGTGGGATACAACTAATGAAAAACTGTTTTTT. It translates to CASSGWDTTNEKLFF.

This clonotype occurred many times. This chain links TRBV18 with TRBJ2-1, with 8 nucleotides matching TRBD2. V lost 3 bases, J lost 8 bases, and 9 bases stayed unmatched. The CDR3 sequence is 15 residues long. Germline CDR1 and CDR2: KGHSH and LQKENI. Here the CDR3 reads CASSPGTRMGDEQFF. As DNA, the CDR3 is TGTGCCAGCTCACCGGGGACTAGGATGGGTGATGAGCAGTTCTTC.

This clonotype has more than one count but fewer than ten. The chain couples TRBV13 to TRBJ2-5; D not certain. Looked up from germline, CDR1 is PRHDT and CDR2 is FYEKMQ (reference sequence). V dropped 1 base and J dropped 2 bases, with 8 bases sitting between them. The CDR3 sequence is 14 residues long. This chain's CDR3 is CASSLEETQETQYF. The CDR3 nucleotides read TGTGCCAGCAGCTTAGAGGAGACACAAGAGACCCAGTACTTC.

The gene calls are TRBV5-1 and TRBJ2-5; 9 nucleotides agree with TRBD1. With V trimmed by 2 bases and J by 1 base, 6 bases remained unmatched. Germline V gene data show CDR1 as SGHRS and CDR2 as YFSETQ. The CDR3 has 16 residues. The CDR3 region has the DNA TGCGCCAGCAGCTTTCAGCCGGGACAGGGCCAAGAGACCCAGTACTTC. Protein sequence: CASSFQPGQGQETQYF.

Turning to this clonotype: Compared with germline, one end of the junction differs, possibly owing to a read error. The chain has TRBV6-2 or TRBV6-3 and TRBJ2-7; D is possibly TRBD1 (7 bases). Germline CDR1 reads MNHEY; CDR2 reads SVGEGT. CDR3 length: 13 amino acids. CDR3: CAHGRDSSCEQYF. The CDR3 DNA follows: TGTGCTCACGGGCGGGACAGCTCCTGCGAGCAGTACTTC.

The rearrangement links TRBV14 to TRBJ2-7; D ambiguous. Germline values: CDR1 SGHDN, CDR2 FVKESK. The germline V and J ends were trimmed by 2 bases and 3 bases, with 8 bases remaining between them. This CDR3 has 13 amino acids. Here the CDR3 DNA reads TGTGCCAGCAGCCAACTTGGTTACTACGAGCAGTACTTC. As protein: CASSQLGYYEQYF.

This clonotype was counted ten times or more. Sequence at one end of the junction differs from germline and may be a read error. This chain joins TRBV28 and TRBJ2-3, with D hard to call. The CDR3 has 14 residues. Germline CDR1 MDHEN, CDR2 SYDVKM. CDR3 nucleotide sequence: TGCGCCAGCAGCTTGGCAGGTGGCGCAGATACGCAGTATTTT. Translating gives CASSLAGGADTQYF.

The gene calls are TRBV20-1 and TRBJ1-5, with TRBD1 as a possible D gene (5 bases). The length of the CDR3 is 17 residues. Germline CDR1 reads DFQATT; CDR2 reads SNEGSKA (reference sequence). V lost 6 bases to trimming and J lost 4 bases, with 25 bases between them. The CDR3, as DNA: TGCAGTGCCTATTCCCGGCGGGGGGGGGTTTTAAATCAGCCCCAGCATTTT. Its translation: CSAYSRRGGVLNQPQHF.

Details on this clonotype: A much larger clone lies a single base off, so this may be a read error. This chain connects TRBV12-5 to TRBJ1-6, with TRBD1 matching 10 bases. The germline V gene has CDR1 LGHNT and CDR2 FRNRAP. This CDR3 is 19 amino acids long. CDR3 sequence (DNA): TGTGCTAGTGGTCTACACCGGGACAGGGGCGCTACAGAAAATTCACCCATCCACTTT. It encodes CASGLHRDRGATENSPIHF. The whole variable domain, filled in from reference TRBV12-5 and TRBJ1-6, reads DARVTQTPRHKVTEMGQEVTMRCQPILGHNTVFWYRQTMMQGLELLAYFRNRAPLDDSGMPKDRFSAEMPDATLATLKIQPSEPRDSAVYFCASGLHRDRGATENSPIHFGNGTRLTVT.

About this clonotype itself: At one boundary the junction diverges from the germline segment, which might be a read error. The CDR3: CSVSAGTGANVPTF. CDR3 DNA: TGCAGCGTTTCCGCAGGGACTGGGGCCAACGTCCCGACTTTC. The rearrangement uses TRBV29-1 and TRBJ2-6; D possibly corresponds to TRBD2 (6 bases). Germline CDR1 SQVTM, CDR2 ANQGSEA. The CDR3 extends over 14 amino acids.

The chain links TRBV6-5 to TRBJ1-2; D is perhaps TRBD1 (5 bases). The V end lost 6 bases, the J end lost 6 bases, and 14 bases lay between the germline ends. The germline V gene has CDR1 MNHEY and CDR2 SVGAGI. The length of the CDR3 is 13 residues. The CDR3 DNA reads TGTGCCAGCAGCCTAACGGGGGGGAATGGCTACACCTTC. This codes for CASSLTGGNGYTF.

The rearrangement joins TRBV20-1 to TRBJ2-1, with D perhaps matching TRBD2 (7 bases). Trimming cost V 2 bases and J 7 bases, with 18 bases left between them. The CDR3 loop spans 15 amino acids. Germline-derived CDR1 and CDR2 are DFQATT and SNEGSKA (reference sequence). The DNA for the CDR3 is TGCAGTGCTAGACGGGGGGACATTCCCGCGAATGAGCAGTTCTTC. This sequence encodes CSARRGDIPANEQFF.

This clonotype was detected a few times. J is TRBJ2-5 and V is TRBV20-1; D call uncertain. The V end was cut by 0 bases, the J end by 6 bases, with 5 bases between. This CDR3 spans 11 amino acids. The V gene's germline CDR1 is DFQATT and CDR2 SNEGSKA (reference sequence). CDR3 loop: CSARDSKTQYF. The CDR3 DNA is TGCAGTGCTAGAGATTCCAAGACCCAGTACTTC.

V usage is TRBV4-1 and J usage is TRBJ2-3; D ambiguous. V lost 2 bases, J lost 10 bases, and 10 bases lay in between. CDR1 MGHRA and CDR2 YSYEKL come from the germline V gene. The CDR3 is 12 residues long. The CDR3 DNA reads as TGCGCCAGCAGCCAAATAGCCCCACCGCAGTATTTT. Translated, it gives CASSQIAPPQYF.

Only a few counts were recorded for this clonotype. The chain links TRBV7-2 to TRBJ2-5; D remains ambiguous. CDR3 length: 14 residues. V was clipped by 2 bases and J by 0 bases, with 7 bases between them. Germline-derived CDR1 and CDR2 are SGHTA and FQGNSA. The CDR3 coding sequence is TGTGCCAGCAGCTTAACCCGAAACCAAGAGACCCAGTACTTC. Translation: CASSLTRNQETQYF.

This chain links TRBV7-2 with TRBJ1-1; 9 bases agree with TRBD1. Germline CDR1 SGHTA, CDR2 FQGNSA. The CDR3 totals 16 residues. Losses at the gene ends were 6 bases for V and 1 base for J; bases not matched to a gene: 9. Here the CDR3 reads CASRKDRGSWNTEAFF. The CDR3, as DNA: TGTGCCAGCAGGAAGGACAGGGGAAGTTGGAACACTGAAGCTTTCTTT.

V gene TRBV29-1 combines with J gene TRBJ1-1, with 7 bases fitting TRBD1. Germline-derived CDR1 and CDR2 are SQVTM and ANQGSEA. After removal of 2 bases from V and 5 bases from J, the junction contained 8 bases not matched to a gene. This CDR3 is built from 14 residues. Here the CDR3 reads CSVELAGGGTEAFF. CDR3 coding DNA: TGCAGCGTTGAATTGGCAGGGGGAGGGACTGAAGCTTTCTTT.

This chain links TRBV20-1 with TRBJ1-3; D not resolved. Germline assignment: CDR1 DFQATT and CDR2 SNEGSKA (reference sequence). The V end lost 3 bases, the J end lost 6 bases, and 15 bases lay between the germline ends. This CDR3 has 14 residues. As DNA, the CDR3 is TGCAGTGCTAGCCCACCCGGTAATCTAAACACCATATATTTT. As protein: CSASPPGNLNTIYF.

This clonotype was recorded only once. The genes are TRBV11-3 and TRBJ1-4; D remains ambiguous. The CDR3 is 14 amino acids. Germline V gene data show CDR1 as SGHNT and CDR2 as YENEEA. V lost 1 base to trimming and J lost 6 bases, with 9 bases between them. This CDR3 reads CASSLGQIDEKLFF. As DNA, the CDR3 is TGTGCCAGCAGCTTAGGTCAGATTGATGAAAAACTGTTTTTT.

This clonotype was found once. The chain recombines TRBV12-3 or TRBV12-4 with TRBJ2-3, with D uncertain. This CDR3 has 15 residues. Trimming pared 6 bases from V and 2 bases from J, leaving 15 bases between. The CDR3 region has the DNA TGTGCCAGCAGATCACCGGGTGCCTTCACAGATACGCAGTATTTT. Protein product: CASRSPGAFTDTQYF.

The chain links TRBV20-1 to TRBJ2-5; D is undetermined. Germline-derived CDR1 and CDR2 are DFQATT and SNEGSKA (reference sequence). V was pared by 2 bases and J by 1 base, with 11 bases between. The CDR3 covers 14 residues. Here the CDR3 reads CSARPGQPQETQYF. The CDR3 DNA reads TGCAGTGCTAGACCTGGGCAGCCCCAAGAGACCCAGTACTTC.

Here the CDR3 reads CSARVSFQGQFF. Written as DNA, the CDR3 is TGCAGTGCTAGAGTCAGCTTTCAGGGGCAGTTCTTC. The chain recombines TRBV20-1 with TRBJ2-1; D possibly corresponds to TRBD1 (5 bases). CDR1 and CDR2 (germline): DFQATT, SNEGSKA (reference sequence). CDR3 size: 12 residues. Trimming removed 1 base at V and 12 bases at J, with 13 bases between.

This clonotype occurred many times. V gene TRBV27 combines with J gene TRBJ2-1, with D tentatively TRBD2 (5 bases). Germline CDR1 reads MNHEY; CDR2 reads SMNVEV (reference sequence). The CDR3 covers 15 residues. V lost 7 bases to trimming and J lost 0 bases, with 13 bases between them. CDR3 sequence reads: CASTRVSSSYNEQFF. The CDR3 DNA reads TGTGCCAGCACGCGGGTTTCAAGCTCCTACAATGAGCAGTTCTTC.

This chain connects TRBV7-9 to TRBJ2-1; the match to TRBD1 covers 9 bases. CDR1 is SEHNR, CDR2 FQNEAQ, per germline (reference sequence). CDR3 length: 13 amino acids. The V and J ends lost 6 bases and 7 bases, in that order; junction bases with no gene match: 4. CDR3 nucleotides: TGTGCCAGCAGTTGCGGGACAGGGAATGAGCAGTTCTTC. It encodes CASSCGTGNEQFF. Combining the CDR3 with reference TRBV7-9 and TRBJ2-1 gives the whole variable domain DTGVSQNPRHKITKRGQNVTFRCDPISEHNRLYWYRQTLGQGPEFLTYFQNEAQLEKSRLLSDRFSAERPKGSFSTLEIQRTEQGDSAMYLCASSCGTGNEQFFGPGTRLTVL.

DNA of the CDR3: TGTGCCATCAGCCTCAGGGGGAAAGGTTACGAGCAGTACTTC. This codes for CAISLRGKGYEQYF. The V and J genes are TRBV10-3 and TRBJ2-7; 7 bases fit TRBD1. Germline V CDR1 and CDR2: ENHRY, SYGVKD. V lost 6 bases to trimming and J lost 4 bases; unmatched junction nucleotides: 9. The CDR3 contains 14 residues.

The chain recombines TRBV6-2 or TRBV6-3 with TRBJ2-1; 14 bases fit TRBD2. Germline V lookup: CDR1 MNHEY, CDR2 SVGEGT. The CDR3 extends over 17 amino acids. Unmatched junction bases numbered 10, after V lost 4 bases and J lost 8 bases. DNA of the CDR3: TGTGCCAGCAGTTCGACCAGACTAGCGGGGGGGAAGGATGAGCAGTTCTTC. Translation gives CASSSTRLAGGKDEQFF.

The chain recombines TRBV5-1 with TRBJ2-7; no clear D gene. The germline CDR1 and CDR2 sequences are SGHRS and YFSETQ. This CDR3 region has 14 residues. Between the trimmed V and J ends, which lost 4 bases and 7 bases, there was a span of 18 bases. The CDR3: CASSPHADTGEQYF. The CDR3, as DNA: TGCGCCAGCAGCCCACACGCGGATACTGGTGAGCAGTACTTC.

This clonotype was seen only a few times. The chain joins TRBV15 to TRBJ2-5; D is possibly TRBD1 (6 bases). V lost 0 bases and J 2 bases, leaving 7 bases between the germline ends. Per the germline V gene, CDR1 is LNHNV and CDR2 is YYDKDF (reference sequence). The CDR3 has 14 residues. The CDR3 sequence: CATSRDQGQETQYF. The CDR3 region has the DNA TGTGCCACCAGCAGAGATCAGGGGCAAGAGACCCAGTACTTC.

Only a few counts were recorded for this clonotype. The chain couples TRBV28 to TRBJ1-1, with 8 bases fitting TRBD1. The junction had 7 bases not matched to a gene; V was cut back by 7 bases and J by 6 bases. The CDR3 extends over 13 amino acids. Germline values: CDR1 MDHEN, CDR2 SYDVKM. In DNA form, the CDR3 reads TGTGCCAGCACCCTACTACAGGGGGCTGAAGCTTTCTTT. It translates to CASTLLQGAEAFF.

This clonotype is a singleton in its sample. A much larger clone differs by one base, so this may be a read error. V gene TRBV25-1 combines with J gene TRBJ2-7, with a weak D call TRBD1 (6 bases). The J call may be in error: the DNA end matches TRBJ2-5 better. Germline CDR1 reads MGHDK; CDR2 reads SYGVNS. The CDR3 runs 14 residues. The CDR3 is CASSDARGVETQYF. The CDR3, as DNA: TGTGCCAGCAGTGACGCCAGGGGAGTTGAGACCCAGTACTTC.

The CDR3 spells CASSFEGPSNQPQHF. CDR3 coding DNA: TGTGCCAGCAGTTTTGAAGGCCCTAGCAATCAGCCCCAGCATTTT. This chain uses TRBV12-3 or TRBV12-4 with TRBJ1-5; no clear D gene. The CDR3 covers 15 residues. Trimming took off 3 bases at V and 0 bases at J, with 9 bases between the two ends.

In this sample, this clonotype turned up once. The chain uses TRBV30 and TRBJ1-6; TRBD1 might be the D (6 bases). This CDR3 has 14 amino acids. The V and J ends lost 2 bases and 8 bases respectively, with 13 bases between them. Per germline, CDR1 GTSNPN and CDR2 SVGIG (reference sequence). The CDR3 reads CAWSLGGFYSPLHF. DNA of the CDR3: TGTGCCTGGAGTCTAGGGGGGTTCTATTCACCCCTCCACTTT.